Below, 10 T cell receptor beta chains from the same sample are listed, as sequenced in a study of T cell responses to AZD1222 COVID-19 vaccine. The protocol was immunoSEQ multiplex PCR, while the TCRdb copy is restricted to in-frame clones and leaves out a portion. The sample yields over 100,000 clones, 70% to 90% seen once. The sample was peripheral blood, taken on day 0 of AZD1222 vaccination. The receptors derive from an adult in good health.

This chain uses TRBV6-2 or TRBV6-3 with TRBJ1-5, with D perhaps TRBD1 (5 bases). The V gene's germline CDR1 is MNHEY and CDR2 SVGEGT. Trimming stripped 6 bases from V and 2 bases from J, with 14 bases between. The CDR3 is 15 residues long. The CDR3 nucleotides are TGTGCCAGCAGCCGTACTCGGGACCGCAATCAGCCCCAGCATTTT. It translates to CASSRTRDRNQPQHF.

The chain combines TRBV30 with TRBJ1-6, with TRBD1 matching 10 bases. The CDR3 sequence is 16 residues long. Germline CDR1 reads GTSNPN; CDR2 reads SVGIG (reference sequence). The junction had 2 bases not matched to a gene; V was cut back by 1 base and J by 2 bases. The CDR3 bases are TGTGCCTGGAGTGGGACAGGGGGACCCTATAATTCACCCCTCCACTTT. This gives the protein CAWSGTGGPYNSPLHF.

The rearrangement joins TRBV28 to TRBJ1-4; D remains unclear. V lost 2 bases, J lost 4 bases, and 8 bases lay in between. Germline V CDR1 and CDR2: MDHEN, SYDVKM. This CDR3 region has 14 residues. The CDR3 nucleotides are TGTGCCAGCAGTTTAGGGCTTAATAATGAAAAACTGTTTTTT. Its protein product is CASSLGLNNEKLFF.

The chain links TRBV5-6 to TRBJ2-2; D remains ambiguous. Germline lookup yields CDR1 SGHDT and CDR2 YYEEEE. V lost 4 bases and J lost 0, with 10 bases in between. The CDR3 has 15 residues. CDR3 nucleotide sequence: TGTGCCAGCAGCGACGGGTGGCCGAACACCGGGGAGCTGTTTTTT. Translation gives CASSDGWPNTGELFF. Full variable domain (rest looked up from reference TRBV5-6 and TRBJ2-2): DAGVTQSPTHLIKTRGQQVTLRCSPKSGHDTVSWYQQALGQGPQFIFQYYEEEERQRGNFPDRFSGHQFPNYSSELNVNALLLGDSALYLCASSDGWPNTGELFFGEGSRLTVL.

DNA of the CDR3: TGCGCCAGCAGCCCAAGGGGGGCAGTCACCGGGGAGCTGTTTTTT. Protein product: CASSPRGAVTGELFF. The chain couples TRBV5-1 to TRBJ2-2, with D possibly being TRBD1 or TRBD2 (6 bases each). Trimming removed 4 bases from V and 4 bases from J, with 14 bases in between. The CDR3 sequence is 15 residues long. In germline, CDR1 is SGHRS, CDR2 YFSETQ.

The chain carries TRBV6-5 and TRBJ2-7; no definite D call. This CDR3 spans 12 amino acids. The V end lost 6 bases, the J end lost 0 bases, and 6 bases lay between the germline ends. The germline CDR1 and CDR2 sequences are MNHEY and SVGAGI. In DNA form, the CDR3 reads TGTGCCAGCAGATCCAGCTCCTACGAGCAGTACTTC. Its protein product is CASRSSSYEQYF.

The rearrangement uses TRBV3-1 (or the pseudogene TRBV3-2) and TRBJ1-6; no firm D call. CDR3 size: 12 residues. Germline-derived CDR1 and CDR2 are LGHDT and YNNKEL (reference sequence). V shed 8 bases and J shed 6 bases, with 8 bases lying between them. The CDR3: CASQRTNSPLHF. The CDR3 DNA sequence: TGTGCCAGCCAGCGGACTAATTCACCCCTCCACTTT.

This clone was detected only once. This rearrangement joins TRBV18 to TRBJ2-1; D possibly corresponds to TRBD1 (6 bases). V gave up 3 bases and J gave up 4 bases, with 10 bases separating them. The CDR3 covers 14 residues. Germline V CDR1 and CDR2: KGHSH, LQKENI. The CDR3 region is CASSPGGTYNEQFF. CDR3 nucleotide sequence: TGTGCCAGCTCACCTGGGGGCACGTACAATGAGCAGTTCTTC.

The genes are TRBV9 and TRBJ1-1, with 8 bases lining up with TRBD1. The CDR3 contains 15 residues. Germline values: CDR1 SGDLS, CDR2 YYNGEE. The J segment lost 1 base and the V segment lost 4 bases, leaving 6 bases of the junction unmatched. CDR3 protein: CASSPRQGRNTEAFF. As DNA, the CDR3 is TGTGCCAGCAGCCCAAGACAGGGGAGGAACACTGAAGCTTTCTTT.

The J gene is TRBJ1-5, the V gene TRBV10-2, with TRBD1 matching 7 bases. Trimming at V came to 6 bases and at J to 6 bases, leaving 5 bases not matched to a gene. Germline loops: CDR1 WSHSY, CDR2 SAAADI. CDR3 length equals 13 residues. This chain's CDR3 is CASRDRVGQPQHF. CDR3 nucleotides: TGCGCCAGCAGAGACAGGGTGGGTCAGCCCCAGCATTTT.